This passage covers 2 T cell receptor beta chains from one sample sequenced in a study of T-cell memory formation after mild COVID-19. In TCRdb, the 5' RACE reads were re-called with MiXCR into one record per CDR3 protein. The sample holds some 340,000 distinct CDR3 sequences, over 10% seen once. The sequencing input was PBMCs or a T cell subset sorted from them (not recorded which). Receptor source: a man aged 18 to 30 who had mild COVID-19 (a few samples of this study predate the infection). Cell type and time point are not known.

The V call is TRBV12-3 or TRBV12-4, the J call TRBJ1-2; tentative D call: TRBD1 (6 bases). CDR3 size: 13 residues. V was pared by 3 bases and J by 6 bases, with 11 bases between. Here the CDR3 DNA reads TGTGCCAGCAGTTTGTACAGGGTCAATGGCTACACCTTC. Amino acid sequence: CASSLYRVNGYTF.

This clonotype was detected many times. V and J are TRBV27 and TRBJ1-1; D gene uncertain. The CDR3 covers 15 residues. Germline CDR1 MNHEY, CDR2 SMNVEV (reference sequence). V was cut by 5 bases and J by 11 bases, with 24 bases left in between. DNA of the CDR3: TGTGCCAGCAGTCCCAACGTGGGATGGAACACTGTTGCTTTCTTT. Protein sequence: CASSPNVGWNTVAFF.